This T cell receptor (beta chain) was observed in a study of T cells after yellow fever vaccination. Germline loops: CDR1 SQVTM, CDR2 ANQGSEA. V lost 3 bases and J lost 5, with 13 bases in between. The CDR3 extends over 13 amino acids. On this clonotype itself: Its antigen is currently unknown.

Study results and caveats: Bulk-population clonotypes that are abundant could appear as contaminants in FACS-sorted repertoires. The secondary T-cell response peaked on day 5, not day 15, but was weaker.

The TCR cDNA carried a universal primer site and UMIs from 5'RACE template switching. TCRdb processed the 5' RACE reads anew with MiXCR; each CDR3 protein has one entry. The sample has hundreds of thousands of distinct CDR3 sequences; roughly 5.6% are singletons. This sequence joins TRBV29-1 and TRBJ1-2, with D possibly TRBD1 on 5 matching bases. The sequencing here drew on CD4+ T cells sorted from PBMCs, taken on the day of the yellow fever booster vaccination. This clonotype originated in a young man who received the YFV17D yellow fever vaccine. DNA for the CDR3: TGCAGCGTTGATTCGGGGGTGGGGTATGGCTACACCTTC. This gives the protein CSVDSGVGYGYTF. Combining the CDR3 with reference TRBV29-1 and TRBJ1-2 gives the whole variable domain SAVISQKPSRDICQRGTSLTIQCQVDSQVTMMFWYRQQPGQSLTLIATANQGSEATYESGFVIDKFPISRPNLTFSTLTVSNMSPEDSSIYLCSVDSGVGYGYTFGSGTRLTVV.